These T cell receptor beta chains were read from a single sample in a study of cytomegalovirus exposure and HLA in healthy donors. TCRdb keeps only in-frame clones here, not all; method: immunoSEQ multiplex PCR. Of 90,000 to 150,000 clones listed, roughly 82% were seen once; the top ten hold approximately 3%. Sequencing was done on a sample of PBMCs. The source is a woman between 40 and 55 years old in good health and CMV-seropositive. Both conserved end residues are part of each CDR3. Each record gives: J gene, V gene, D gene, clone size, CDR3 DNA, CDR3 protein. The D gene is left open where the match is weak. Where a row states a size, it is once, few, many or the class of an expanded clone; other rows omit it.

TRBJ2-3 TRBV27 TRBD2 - TGTGCCAGCAGTTTATGGACTAGCGGGAGGATGGATACGCAGTATTTT CASSLWTSGRMDTQYF
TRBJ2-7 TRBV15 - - TGTGCCACCAGCACCCACTCCTACGAGCAGTACTTC CATSTHSYEQYF
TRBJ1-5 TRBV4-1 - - TGCGCCAGCAGCCAAGGCGGGGATCAGCCCCAGCATTTT CASSQGGDQPQHF
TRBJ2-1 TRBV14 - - TGTGCCAGCAGCCCGTCGAGTAGCGCGGGTCGGGAGCAGTTCTTC CASSPSSSAGREQFF
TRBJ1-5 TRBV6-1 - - TGTGCCAGCAGGCCCAGGGTCTCGGGCGATCAGCCCCAGCATTTT CASRPRVSGDQPQHF
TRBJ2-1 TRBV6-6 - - TGTGCCAGCGCCCGGGAGAACTACAATGAGCAGTTCTTC CASARENYNEQFF
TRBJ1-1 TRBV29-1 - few TGCAGCGTGACAGTAGTTAGTGAAGCTTTCTTT CSVTVVSEAFF
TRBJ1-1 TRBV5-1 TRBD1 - TGCGCCAGCAGCTCACAGGGGATGAACACTGAAGCTTTCTTT CASSSQGMNTEAFF
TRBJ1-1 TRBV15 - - TGTGCCACCAGCAGAGACGGGCGGGGCACTGAAGCTTTCTTT CATSRDGRGTEAFF
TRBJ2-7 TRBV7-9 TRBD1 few TGTGCCAGCAGCTTAGGTGGACAGGTATACGAGCAGTACTTC CASSLGGQVYEQYF
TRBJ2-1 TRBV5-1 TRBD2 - TGCGCCAGCAGCTTGGAAGGGACTAGCGGGAGAAATGAGCAGTTCTTC CASSLEGTSGRNEQFF
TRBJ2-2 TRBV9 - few TGTGCCAGCAGCGTAGAACAGATCCTCACCGGGGAGCTGTTTTTT CASSVEQILTGELFF
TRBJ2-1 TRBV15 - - TGTGCCACCAGCACCGGCTACAATGAGCAGTTCTTC CATSTGYNEQFF
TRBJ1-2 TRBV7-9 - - TGTGCCAGCAGCAGCGACCCTAACTATGGCTACACCTTC CASSSDPNYGYTF
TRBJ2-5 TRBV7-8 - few TGTGCCAGCAGCTTATTAGAGCGCGGCCAAGAGACCCAGTACTTC CASSLLERGQETQYF
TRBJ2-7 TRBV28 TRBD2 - TGTGCCAGCGTAGCGGGGTCAGAGGAGCAGTACTTC CASVAGSEEQYF
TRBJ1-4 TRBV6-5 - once TGTGCCAGCAGGCCGGGACTCGTTGAAAAACTGTTTTTT CASRPGLVEKLFF
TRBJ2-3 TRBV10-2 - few TGCGCCAGCACCCCCCAGGCAGGATACACAGATACGCAGTATTTT CASTPQAGYTDTQYF
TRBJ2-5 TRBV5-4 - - TGTGCCAGCAGCTATGGGATGACCACGGGACTCCAAGAGACCCAGTACTTC CASSYGMTTGLQETQYF
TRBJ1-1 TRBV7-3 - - TGTGCCAGCAGCTTAATGGGCAGGGGTAACACTGAAGCTTTCTTT CASSLMGRGNTEAFF
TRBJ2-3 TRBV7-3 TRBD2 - TGTGCCAGCAGCCAACGACTAGCGGGACCCACAGATACGCAGTATTTT CASSQRLAGPTDTQYF
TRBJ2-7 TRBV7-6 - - TGTGCCAGCAGCTTAGGCTTTGGGGCTGAATACGAGCAGTACTTC CASSLGFGAEYEQYF
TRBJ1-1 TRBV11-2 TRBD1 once TGTGCCAGCAGGACAGGGGGCTCGGGCACTGAAGCTTTCTTT CASRTGGSGTEAFF
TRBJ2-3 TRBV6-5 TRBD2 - TGTGCCAGCAGTTACGGGACTAGCGGTTCAGATACGCAGTATTTT CASSYGTSGSDTQYF
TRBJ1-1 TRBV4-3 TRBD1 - TGCGCCAGCAGCCAAGATCGAAGGGGGCTGGCTGAAGCTTTCTTT CASSQDRRGLAEAFF
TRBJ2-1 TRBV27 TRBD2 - TGTGCCAGCAGTTTTGGGACTAGCGGGGCATTGGAGCAGTTCTTC CASSFGTSGALEQFF
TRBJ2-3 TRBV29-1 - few TGCAGCGTTGCCCGCGGGGAACCCACAGATACGCAGTATTTT CSVARGEPTDTQYF
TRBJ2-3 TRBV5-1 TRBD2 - TGCGCCAGCAGCTTGGTACCGGGAGGGCAGGCAGATACGCAGTATTTT CASSLVPGGQADTQYF
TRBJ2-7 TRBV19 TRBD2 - TGTGCCAGTAGTCTTAGCGGGACGACCTACGAGCAGTACTTC CASSLSGTTYEQYF
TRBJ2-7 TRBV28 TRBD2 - TGTGCCAGCAGTCCCGGGACTAGCGGCCACTCCTACGAGCAGTACTTC CASSPGTSGHSYEQYF
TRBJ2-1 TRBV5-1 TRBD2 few TGCGCCAGCAGCTTGATGTCTGGACTAGCGGTCGGGGAGCAGTTCTTC CASSLMSGLAVGEQFF
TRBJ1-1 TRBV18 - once TGTGCCAGCTCACCACAGGGGATTCTAAACACTGAAGCTTTCTTT CASSPQGILNTEAFF
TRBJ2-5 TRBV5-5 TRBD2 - TGTGCCAGCAGCTTGGAGTACGGGGGGGCCGGAGAGACCCAGTACTTC CASSLEYGGAGETQYF
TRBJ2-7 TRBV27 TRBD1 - TGTGCCAGCAGTTTATCTGAGACTTTGGGGACAGGAGCTTTTAAGCAGTACTTC CASSLSETLGTGAFKQYF
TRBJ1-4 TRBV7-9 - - TGTTCCAGCAGCTTTGTTACAGATGGTGAAAAACTGTTTTTT CSSSFVTDGEKLFF
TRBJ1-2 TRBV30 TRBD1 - TGTGCCTGGAGTGTATACGGGACAGCTACTAACTATGGCTACACCTTC CAWSVYGTATNYGYTF
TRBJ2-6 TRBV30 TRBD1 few TGTGCCTGGGCGATGACAGGGCTTGGGGCCAACGTCCTGACTTTC CAWAMTGLGANVLTF
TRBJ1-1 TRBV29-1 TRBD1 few TGCAGCCTCCAACAGGGGGCGGTTGAAGCTTTCTTT CSLQQGAVEAFF
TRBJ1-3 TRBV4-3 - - TGCGCCAGCAGCCAAGATACCCACGGACTTACTGGAAACACCATATATTTT CASSQDTHGLTGNTIYF
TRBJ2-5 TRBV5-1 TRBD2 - TGCGCCAGCAGCTCAGGGACTAGCGGGGATACAGAGACCCAGTACTTC CASSSGTSGDTETQYF
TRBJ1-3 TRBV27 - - TGTGCCAGCAGTGCCTCGACAGGTGGAAACACCATATATTTT CASSASTGGNTIYF
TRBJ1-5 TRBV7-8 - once TGTGCCAGCAGCTTAGGGGGGGTTCAGCCCCAGCATTTT CASSLGGVQPQHF
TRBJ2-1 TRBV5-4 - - TGTGCCAGCAGCTTGGCCACCTACAATGAGCAGTTCTTC CASSLATYNEQFF
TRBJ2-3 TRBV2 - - TGTGCCAGCAGACTTGGGACTCCGGCGGCAGATACGCAGTATTTT CASRLGTPAADTQYF
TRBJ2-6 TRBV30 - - TGTGCCTGGGCTGAGGGCTCTGGGGCCAACGTCCTGACTTTC CAWAEGSGANVLTF
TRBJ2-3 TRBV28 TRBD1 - TGTGCCAGCAGTCCTAGGGGCTGTGGGAGACAGGGGGCAGGTGATACGCAGTATTTT CASSPRGCGRQGAGDTQYF
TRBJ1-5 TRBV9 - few TGTGCCAGCAGCGGGGAAGGGGGCAATCAGCCCCAGCATTTT CASSGEGGNQPQHF
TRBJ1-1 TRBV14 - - TGTGCCAGCAGCCACACCAGGAACACTGAAGCTTTCTTT CASSHTRNTEAFF
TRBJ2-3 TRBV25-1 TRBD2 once TGTGCCAGCAGAGATGGCGGGAGGGCCGATACGCAGTATTTT CASRDGGRADTQYF
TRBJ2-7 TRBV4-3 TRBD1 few TGCGCCAGCAGCCAAGATTCAGGACAGGGGAGCAAGCAGTACTTC CASSQDSGQGSKQYF
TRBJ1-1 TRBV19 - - TGTGCCAGTAGTATCGTCGGAGTGAACACTGAAGCTTTCTTT CASSIVGVNTEAFF
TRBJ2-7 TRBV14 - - TGTGCCAGCAGCCAAGCCGTGACATCAGGCTACGAGCAGTACTTC CASSQAVTSGYEQYF
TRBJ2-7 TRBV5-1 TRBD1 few TGCGCCAGCAGCTCAGGACAGGGGACCACCTACGAGCAGTACTTC CASSSGQGTTYEQYF
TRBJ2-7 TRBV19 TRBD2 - TGTGCCAGCAGTAGGACTAGCGGTACCTACGAGCAGTACTTC CASSRTSGTYEQYF
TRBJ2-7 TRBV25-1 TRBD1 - TGTGCCAGCAGTGCACCGGACAGGGGGTCCTACGAGCAGTACTTC CASSAPDRGSYEQYF
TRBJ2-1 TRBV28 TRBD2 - TGTGCCAGCAGTTTTTATCGGACTAGCGGGAGGTTTAATGAGCAGTTCTTC CASSFYRTSGRFNEQFF
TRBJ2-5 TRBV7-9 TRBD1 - TGTGCCAGCAGCCAGGGGACAGGGGGCGACCACCCCCAAGAGACCCAGTACTTC CASSQGTGGDHPQETQYF
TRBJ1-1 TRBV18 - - TGTGCCAGCTCACCACATAAGCACCTTGAAGCTTTCTTT CASSPHKHLEAFF
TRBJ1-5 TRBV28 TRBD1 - TGTGCCAGCAGTTTAGGGACAGGAAAATATAGCAATCAGCCCCAGCATTTT CASSLGTGKYSNQPQHF
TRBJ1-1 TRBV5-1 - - TGCGCCAGCAGCTTTACAGTCATGAACACTGAAGCTTTCTTT CASSFTVMNTEAFF